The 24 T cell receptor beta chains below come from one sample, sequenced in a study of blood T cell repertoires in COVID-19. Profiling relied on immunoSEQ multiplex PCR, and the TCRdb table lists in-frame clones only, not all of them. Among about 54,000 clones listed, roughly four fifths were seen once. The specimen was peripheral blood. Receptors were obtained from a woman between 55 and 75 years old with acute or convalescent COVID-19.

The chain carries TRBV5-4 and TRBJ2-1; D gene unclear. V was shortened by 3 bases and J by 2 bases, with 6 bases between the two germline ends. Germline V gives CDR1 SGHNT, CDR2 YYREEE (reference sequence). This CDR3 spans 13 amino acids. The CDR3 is CASSSPTYNEQFF. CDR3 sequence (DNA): TGTGCCAGCAGCTCCCCTACCTACAATGAGCAGTTCTTC.

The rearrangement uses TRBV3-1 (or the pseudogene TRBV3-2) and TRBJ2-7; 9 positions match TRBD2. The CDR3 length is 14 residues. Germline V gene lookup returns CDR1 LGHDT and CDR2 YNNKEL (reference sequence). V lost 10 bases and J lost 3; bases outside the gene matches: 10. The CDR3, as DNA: TGTGCCACGAAGAGGGGGACTAGCAGCTACGAGCAGTACTTC. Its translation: CATKRGTSSYEQYF.

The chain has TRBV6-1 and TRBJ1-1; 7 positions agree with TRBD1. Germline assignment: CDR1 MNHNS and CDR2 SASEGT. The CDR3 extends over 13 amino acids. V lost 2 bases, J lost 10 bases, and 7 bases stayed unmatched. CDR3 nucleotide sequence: TGTGCCAGCAGTGAATTAGGGGGCCGGGGAGCTTTCTTT. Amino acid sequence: CASSELGGRGAFF.

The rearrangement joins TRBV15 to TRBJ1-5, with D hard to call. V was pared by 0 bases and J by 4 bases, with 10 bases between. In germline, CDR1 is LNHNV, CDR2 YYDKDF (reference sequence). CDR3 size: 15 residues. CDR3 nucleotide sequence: TGTGCCACCAGCAGAGAGGGCACGGGGAATCAGCCCCAGCATTTT. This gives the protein CATSREGTGNQPQHF.

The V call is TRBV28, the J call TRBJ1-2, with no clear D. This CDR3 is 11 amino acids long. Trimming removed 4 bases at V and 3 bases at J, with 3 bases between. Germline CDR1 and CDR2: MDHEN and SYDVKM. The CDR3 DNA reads TGTGCCAGCAGTTCGGACTATGGCTACACCTTC. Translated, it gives CASSSDYGYTF.

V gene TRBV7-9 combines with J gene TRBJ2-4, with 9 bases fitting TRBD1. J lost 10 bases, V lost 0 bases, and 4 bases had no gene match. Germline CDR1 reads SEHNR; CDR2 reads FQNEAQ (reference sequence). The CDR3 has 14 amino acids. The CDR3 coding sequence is TGTGCCAGCAGCTTAGCGACAGGGGGTGAGATTCAGTACTTC. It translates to CASSLATGGEIQYF.

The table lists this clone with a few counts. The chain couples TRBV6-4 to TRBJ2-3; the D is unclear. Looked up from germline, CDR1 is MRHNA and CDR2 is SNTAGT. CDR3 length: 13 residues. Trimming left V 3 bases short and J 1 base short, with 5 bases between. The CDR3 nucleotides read TGTGCCAGCAGTGAACCAGGCACAGATACGCAGTATTTT. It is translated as CASSEPGTDTQYF.

The DNA for the CDR3 is TGTGCCAGCAGCTTAGGTCGGTCCGGCTACGAGCAGTACTTC. Residues: CASSLGRSGYEQYF. The chain employs TRBV11-2 and TRBJ2-7; D is unresolved. V lost 1 base and J lost 3, with 10 bases in between. This CDR3 spans 14 amino acids. Germline CDR1 and CDR2: SGHAT and FQNNGV.

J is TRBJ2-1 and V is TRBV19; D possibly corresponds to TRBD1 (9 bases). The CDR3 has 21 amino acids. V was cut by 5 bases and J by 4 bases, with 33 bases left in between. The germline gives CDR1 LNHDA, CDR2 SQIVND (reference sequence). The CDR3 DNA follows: TGTGCCAGTAGTCCAACCCGGACAGGGGCACGACTAGCGCTCAATTACAATGAGCAGTTCTTC. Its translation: CASSPTRTGARLALNYNEQFF.

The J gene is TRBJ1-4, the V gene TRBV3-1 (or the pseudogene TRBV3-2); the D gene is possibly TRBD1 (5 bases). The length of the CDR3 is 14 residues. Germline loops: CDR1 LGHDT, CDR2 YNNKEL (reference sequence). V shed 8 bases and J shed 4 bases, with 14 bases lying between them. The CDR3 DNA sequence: TGTGCCAGCTCAGCGGGGCAGATTAATGAAAAACTGTTTTTT. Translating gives CASSAGQINEKLFF.

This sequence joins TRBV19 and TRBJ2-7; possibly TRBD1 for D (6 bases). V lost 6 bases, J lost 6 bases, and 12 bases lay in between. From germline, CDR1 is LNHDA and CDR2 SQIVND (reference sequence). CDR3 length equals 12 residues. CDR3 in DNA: TGTGCCAGTAGCAATACAGGGACCGAGCAGTACTTC. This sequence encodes CASSNTGTEQYF.

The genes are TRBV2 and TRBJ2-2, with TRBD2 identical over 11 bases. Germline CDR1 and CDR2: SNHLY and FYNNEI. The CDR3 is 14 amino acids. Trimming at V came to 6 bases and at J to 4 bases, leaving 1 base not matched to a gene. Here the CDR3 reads CASRGLAVTGELFF. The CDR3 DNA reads TGTGCCAGCAGGGGACTAGCGGTCACCGGGGAGCTGTTTTTT.

CDR3 DNA sequence: TGTGCCAGTAGTAGCCGGGGGGAGGCTGAAGCTTTCTTT. This codes for CASSSRGEAEAFF. The gene calls are TRBV19 and TRBJ1-1, with D perhaps matching TRBD1 (5 bases). The CDR3 is 13 amino acids. CDR1 and CDR2 (germline): LNHDA, SQIVND (reference sequence). V lost 4 bases and J lost 6, with 12 bases in between. The variable domain in full, with the rest retrieved from reference TRBV19 and TRBJ1-1, is DGGITQSPKYLFRKEGQNVTLSCEQNLNHDAMYWYRQDPGQGLRLIYYSQIVNDFQKGDIAEGYSVSREKKESFPLTVTSAQKNPTAFYLCASSSRGEAEAFFGQGTRLTVV.

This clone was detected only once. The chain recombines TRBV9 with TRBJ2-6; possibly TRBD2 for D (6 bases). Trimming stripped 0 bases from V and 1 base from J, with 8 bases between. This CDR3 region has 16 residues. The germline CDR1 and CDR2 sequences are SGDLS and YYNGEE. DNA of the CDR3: TGTGCCAGCAGCGTAGCTGGAGGGTCTGGGGCCAACGTCCTGACTTTC. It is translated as CASSVAGGSGANVLTF.

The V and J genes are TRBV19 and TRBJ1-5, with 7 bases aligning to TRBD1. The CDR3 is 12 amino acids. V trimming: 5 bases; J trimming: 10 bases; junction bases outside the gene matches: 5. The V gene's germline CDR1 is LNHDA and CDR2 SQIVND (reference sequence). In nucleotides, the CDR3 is TGTGCCAGTAGTGACAGGGAACTTCCCCAGCATTTT. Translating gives CASSDRELPQHF.

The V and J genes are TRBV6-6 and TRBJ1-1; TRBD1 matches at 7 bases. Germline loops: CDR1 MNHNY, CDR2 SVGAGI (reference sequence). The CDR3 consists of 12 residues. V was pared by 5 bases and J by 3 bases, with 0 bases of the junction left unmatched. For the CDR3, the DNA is TGTGCCAGCAGTGACAGGGACACTGAAGCTTTCTTT. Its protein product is CASSDRDTEAFF.

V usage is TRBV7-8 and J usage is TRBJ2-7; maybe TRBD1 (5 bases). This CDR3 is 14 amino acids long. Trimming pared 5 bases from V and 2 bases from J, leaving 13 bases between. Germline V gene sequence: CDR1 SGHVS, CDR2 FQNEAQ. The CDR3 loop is CASSPTATPYEQYF. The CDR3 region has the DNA TGTGCCAGCAGCCCGACAGCCACACCCTACGAGCAGTACTTC.

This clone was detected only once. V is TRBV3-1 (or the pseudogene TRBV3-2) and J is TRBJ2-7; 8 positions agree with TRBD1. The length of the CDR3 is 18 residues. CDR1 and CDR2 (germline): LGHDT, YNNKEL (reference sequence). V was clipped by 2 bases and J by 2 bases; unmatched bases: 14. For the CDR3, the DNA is TGTGCCAGCAGCCAATCTTACCCATCGGGGACAGGAGCCTACGAGCAGTACTTC. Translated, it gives CASSQSYPSGTGAYEQYF.

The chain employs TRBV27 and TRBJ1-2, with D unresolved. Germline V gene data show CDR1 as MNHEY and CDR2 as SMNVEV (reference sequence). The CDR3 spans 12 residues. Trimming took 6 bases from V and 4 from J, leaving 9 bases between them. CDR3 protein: CASRTMGYGYTF. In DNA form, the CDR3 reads TGTGCCAGCAGGACAATGGGCTATGGCTACACCTTC.

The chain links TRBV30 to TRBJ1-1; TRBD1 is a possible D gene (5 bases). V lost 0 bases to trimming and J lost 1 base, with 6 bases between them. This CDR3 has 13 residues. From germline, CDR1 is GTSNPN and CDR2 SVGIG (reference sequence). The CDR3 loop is CAWSVQANTEAFF. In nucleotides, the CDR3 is TGTGCCTGGAGTGTACAGGCGAACACTGAAGCTTTCTTT.

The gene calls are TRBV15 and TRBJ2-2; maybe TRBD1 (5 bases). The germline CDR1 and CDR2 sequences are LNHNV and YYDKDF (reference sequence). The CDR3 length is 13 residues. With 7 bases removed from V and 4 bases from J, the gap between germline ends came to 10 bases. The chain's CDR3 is CATKDTSTGELFF. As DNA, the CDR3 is TGTGCCACCAAGGACACTTCCACCGGGGAGCTGTTTTTT.

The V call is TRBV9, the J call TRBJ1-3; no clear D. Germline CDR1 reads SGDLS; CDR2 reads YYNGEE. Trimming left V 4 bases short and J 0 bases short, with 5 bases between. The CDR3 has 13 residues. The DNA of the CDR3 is TGTGCCAGCAGCCCAATCTCTGGAAACACCATATATTTT. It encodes CASSPISGNTIYF.

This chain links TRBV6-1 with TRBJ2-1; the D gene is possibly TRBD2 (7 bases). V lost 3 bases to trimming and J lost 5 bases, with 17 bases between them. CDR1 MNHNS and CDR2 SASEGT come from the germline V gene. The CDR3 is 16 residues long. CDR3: CASSDWGGTTDNEQFF. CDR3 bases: TGTGCCAGCAGTGATTGGGGGGGGACAACTGACAATGAGCAGTTCTTC.

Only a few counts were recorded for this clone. CDR3 nucleotides: TGTGCCGCAGCGTCGGGGGGAGAGACCCAGTACTTC. This encodes CAAASGGETQYF. This chain links TRBV6-6 with TRBJ2-5; 7 positions agree with TRBD2. The CDR3 has 12 amino acids. Looked up from germline, CDR1 is MNHNY and CDR2 is SVGAGI (reference sequence). V was pared by 11 bases and J by 4 bases, with 7 bases of the junction left unmatched.